Included here is one TCR beta chain sequence, with context. Sequenced by immunoSEQ multiplex PCR; TCRdb stores in-frame clones only, minus some. This table has roughly 570,000 clones, roughly 98% appearing once. The entry originates in a study of shared clonotypes between healthy human individuals. Looked up from germline, CDR1 is MNHNS and CDR2 is SASEGT. V was cut by 2 bases and J by 5 bases, with 18 bases left in between. This CDR3 region has 16 residues. Naive CD8 isolation took CD45RO-negative cells positively selected for CCR7 and excluded terminally differentiated effector memory CD45RA+ cells. Recent acute infections and vaccinations were absent in the healthy HIV-negative adult donors.

The sample was naive CD8+ T cells sorted from blood. The receptor's source is a young man in good health. V and J are TRBV6-1 and TRBJ1-2, with D possibly being TRBD1 (6 bases). CDR3 sequence reads: CASSEIGQKLAYGYTF. The CDR3, as DNA: TGTGCCAGCAGTGAAATCGGACAGAAACTCGCTTATGGCTACACCTTC.